This entry lists 11 T cell receptor beta chains sequenced from one sample in a study of PD-1 blockade in classical Hodgkin lymphoma. Time point specified: cycle 4 day 1 (C4D1), after 5 to 7 weeks of nivolumab. Autologous stem cell transplantation was followed by relapse in every patient, and brentuximab vedotin exposure varied. Data came from immunoSEQ multiplex PCR; TCRdb stores just in-frame clones and leaves some out. The table shows about 20,000 clones, with about 65% occurring only once. The source material was peripheral blood mononuclear cells (PBMCs), sampled before the fourth cycle of nivolumab. The receptors shown here come from a human donor with classical Hodgkin lymphoma.

This chain links TRBV7-9 with TRBJ1-4; weak D call: TRBD1 (6 bases). CDR3 length equals 17 residues. Germline values: CDR1 SEHNR, CDR2 FQNEAQ (reference sequence). Trimming took 3 bases from V and 3 from J, leaving 17 bases between them. In nucleotides, the CDR3 is TGTGCCAGCAGCTTGGGGCAGGGGAAATCGGCTAATGAAAAACTGTTTTTT. This translates into CASSLGQGKSANEKLFF.

This clone has only a few counts. The chain has TRBV5-6 and TRBJ2-5; 15 nucleotides match TRBD2. The CDR3 is 17 residues long. Per germline, CDR1 SGHDT and CDR2 YYEEEE. With V trimmed by 3 bases and J by 4 bases, 7 bases remained unmatched. The CDR3 bases are TGTGCCAGCAGCTACAGCGGGGGACTAGCGGGAGGAGAGACCCAGTACTTC. Residues: CASSYSGGLAGGETQYF.

This clone is medium-sized by share. The J gene is TRBJ1-2, the V gene TRBV14; 9 positions match TRBD1. This CDR3 has 16 amino acids. The trim removed 2 bases at V and 2 bases at J, leaving 6 bases unmatched. CDR1 is SGHDN, CDR2 FVKESK, per germline. The CDR3 sequence: CASSQTTGGANYGYTF. CDR3 coding DNA: TGTGCCAGCAGCCAAACCACAGGGGGCGCGAACTATGGCTACACCTTC.

The chain uses TRBV11-2 and TRBJ1-5; D perhaps matches TRBD1 (5 bases). V lost 6 bases to trimming and J lost 4 bases, with 16 bases between them. This CDR3 region has 15 residues. Germline V gives CDR1 SGHAT, CDR2 FQNNGV. CDR3 in amino acids: CASSGGRDRNQPQHF. CDR3 coding DNA: TGTGCCAGCAGTGGGGGAAGGGATCGGAATCAGCCCCAGCATTTT.

The rearrangement joins TRBV25-1 to TRBJ1-2; D is possibly TRBD1 (5 bases). Trimming removed 11 bases at V and 4 bases at J, with 11 bases between. The CDR3 loop spans 11 amino acids. The germline CDR1 and CDR2 sequences are MGHDK and SYGVNS. The CDR3 coding sequence is TGTGCCCGCGGGGGGGGCTATGGCTACACCTTC. It encodes CARGGGYGYTF.

The gene calls are TRBV7-9 and TRBJ2-1, with D possibly matching TRBD2 (6 bases). The CDR3 length is 15 residues. The V gene lost 2 bases and the J gene lost 8 bases, with 16 bases spanning the gap. Germline V gives CDR1 SEHNR, CDR2 FQNEAQ (reference sequence). CDR3 residues: CASSLQAGIVDEQFF. In DNA form, the CDR3 reads TGTGCCAGCAGCTTACAGGCGGGAATAGTCGATGAGCAGTTCTTC.

This chain joins TRBV4-2 and TRBJ1-3; D call uncertain. CDR1 is LGHNA, CDR2 YNFKEQ, per germline. The CDR3 loop spans 17 amino acids. The V and J ends lost 3 bases and 0 bases respectively, with 15 bases between them. The CDR3 nucleotides read TGTGCCAGCAGCCAGGCAACGTCCCGGAGCTCTGGAAACACCATATATTTT. It specifies CASSQATSRSSGNTIYF.

The chain carries TRBV5-1 and TRBJ2-3; no firm D call. CDR1 is SGHRS, CDR2 YFSETQ, per germline. This CDR3 contains 14 residues. Trimming stripped 0 bases from V and 2 bases from J, with 7 bases between. The CDR3 protein is CASSLGYTTDTQYF. In DNA form, the CDR3 reads TGCGCCAGCAGCTTGGGTTATACCACAGATACGCAGTATTTT.

The chain couples TRBV11-3 to TRBJ2-3; maybe TRBD2 (5 bases). The CDR3 is made up of 15 amino acids. The germline V gene encodes CDR1 SGHNT and CDR2 YENEEA. V lost 5 bases and J 5 bases, leaving 17 bases between the germline ends. The CDR3 DNA follows: TGTGCCAGCAGCCCCCGTGGAAGACGGGGAGATACGCAGTATTTT. Its translation is CASSPRGRRGDTQYF.

This sequence joins TRBV28 and TRBJ2-4; 11 positions match TRBD1. Germline CDR1 reads MDHEN; CDR2 reads SYDVKM. V trimming: 6 bases; J trimming: 5 bases; junction bases outside the gene matches: 3. There are 14 residues in the CDR3. The CDR3 bases are TGTGCCAGCAGCAGGACAGGGGGCCAAAACATTCAGTACTTC. Protein sequence: CASSRTGGQNIQYF.

The CDR3 DNA follows: TGTGCCAGCAGAAGGTCGGGGGCCTACGAGCAGTACTTC. Translating it yields CASRRSGAYEQYF. This chain connects TRBV27 to TRBJ2-7; D possibly corresponds to TRBD2 (6 bases). The germline V gene has CDR1 MNHEY and CDR2 SMNVEV (reference sequence). V was trimmed by 6 bases and J by 2 bases, leaving 11 bases between them. The CDR3 spans 13 residues.